This TCR beta chain is from a study of T cell clonality in common variable immunodeficiency. General study findings and limits: In common variable immunodeficiency, TCR beta chains reportedly carried fewer deletions and N-nucleotide insertions. Fewer TCRbeta clones were shared among CVID subjects than controls. Compared with healthy controls, CVID subjects showed increased TCRbeta clonality, mostly in about a third.

Here immunoSEQ multiplex PCR was the method, and the copy in TCRdb shows in-frame clones only, minus some. The data show tens of thousands of clones, none appearing only once, with less than 3.5% held by the ten largest. The CDR3 totals 13 residues. Trimming removed 4 bases from V and 5 bases from J; junction bases left unmatched: 4. Germline V gene sequence: CDR1 SGHVS, CDR2 FNYEAQ. The table lists this clone with many counts. Its antigen is not identified. The CDR3 extends 3 residues past the end of the read, so its final part is completed from the germline J gene. The TCR comes from a person aged 18-69 years in good health. Specimen: peripheral blood mononuclear cells. The chain recombines TRBV7-6 with TRBJ2-5; 7 positions match TRBD1. CDR3 DNA (partial): TGTGCCAGCAGCTCCCCCAGGGGGGAGACC. It codes for CASSSPRGET. The entire CDR3 protein is CASSSPRGETQYF.